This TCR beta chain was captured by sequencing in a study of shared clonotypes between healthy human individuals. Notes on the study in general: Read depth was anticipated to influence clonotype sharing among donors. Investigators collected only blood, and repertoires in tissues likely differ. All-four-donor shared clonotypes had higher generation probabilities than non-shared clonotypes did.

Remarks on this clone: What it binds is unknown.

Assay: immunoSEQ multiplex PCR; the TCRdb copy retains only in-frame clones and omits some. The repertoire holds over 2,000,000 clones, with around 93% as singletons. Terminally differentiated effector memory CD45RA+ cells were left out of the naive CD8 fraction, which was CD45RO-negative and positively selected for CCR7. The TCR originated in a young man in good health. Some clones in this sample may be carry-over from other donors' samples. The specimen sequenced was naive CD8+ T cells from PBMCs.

The CDR3 DNA reads TGTGCCAGTAGTACCCCTTATCAGCCCCAGCATTTT. Residues: CASSTPYQPQHF. The chain recombines TRBV19 with TRBJ1-5; no clear D gene. Germline assignment: CDR1 LNHDA and CDR2 SQIVND (reference sequence). Trimming shortened V by 4 bases and J by 5 bases, and 6 bases separated the two germline ends. This CDR3 has 12 residues.